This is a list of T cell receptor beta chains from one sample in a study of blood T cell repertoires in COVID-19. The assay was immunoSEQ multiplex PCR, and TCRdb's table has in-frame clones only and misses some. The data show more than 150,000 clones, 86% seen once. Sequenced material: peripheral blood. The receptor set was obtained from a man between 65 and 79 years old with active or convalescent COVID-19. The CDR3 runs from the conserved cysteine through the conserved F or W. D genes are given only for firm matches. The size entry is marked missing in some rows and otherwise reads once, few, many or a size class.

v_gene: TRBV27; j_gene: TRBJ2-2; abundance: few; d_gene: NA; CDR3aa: CASSLSIQGIGELFF; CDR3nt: TGTGCCAGCAGTTTATCGATACAGGGAATCGGGGAGCTGTTTTTT
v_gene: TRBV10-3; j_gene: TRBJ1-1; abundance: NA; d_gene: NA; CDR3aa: CAISADSAEAFF; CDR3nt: TGTGCCATCAGTGCAGACAGCGCTGAAGCTTTCTTT
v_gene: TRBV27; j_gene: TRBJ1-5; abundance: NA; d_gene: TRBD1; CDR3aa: CASSYAGTGVNQPQHF; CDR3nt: TGTGCCAGCAGTTACGCCGGGACAGGGGTAAATCAGCCCCAGCATTTT
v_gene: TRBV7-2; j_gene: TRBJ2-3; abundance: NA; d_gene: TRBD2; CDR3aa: CASSAGLAGEVDTQYF; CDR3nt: TGTGCCAGCAGCGCCGGACTAGCGGGAGAAGTAGATACGCAGTATTTT
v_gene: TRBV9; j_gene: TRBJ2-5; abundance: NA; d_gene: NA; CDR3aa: CASSGHPQETQYF; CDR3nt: TGTGCCAGCAGCGGGCACCCCCAAGAGACCCAGTACTTC
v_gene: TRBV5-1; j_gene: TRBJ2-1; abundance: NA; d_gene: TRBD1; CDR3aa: CASSLADRSSYNEQFF; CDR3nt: TGCGCCAGCAGCTTGGCGGACAGGAGCTCCTACAATGAGCAGTTCTTC
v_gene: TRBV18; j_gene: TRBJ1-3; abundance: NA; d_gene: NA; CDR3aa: CASSPGQSLNSGNTIYF; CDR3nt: TGTGCCAGCTCACCGGGACAATCTCTTAACTCTGGAAACACCATATATTTT
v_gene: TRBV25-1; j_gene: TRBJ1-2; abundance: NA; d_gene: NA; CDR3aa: CASSGSASNYGYTF; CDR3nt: TGTGCCAGCAGTGGGAGCGCTTCTAACTATGGCTACACCTTC
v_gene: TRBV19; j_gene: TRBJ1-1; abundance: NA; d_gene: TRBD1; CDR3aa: CASSWTGVTRAEAFF; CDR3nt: TGTGCCAGTAGTTGGACAGGGGTCACCCGAGCTGAAGCTTTCTTT
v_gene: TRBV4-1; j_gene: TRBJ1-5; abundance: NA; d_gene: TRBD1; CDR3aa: CASSQAPGTGENQPQHF; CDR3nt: TGCGCCAGCAGCCAAGCCCCCGGGACAGGGGAAAATCAGCCCCAGCATTTT